This T cell receptor (beta chain) was identified in a study of CD8+ T cells in alopecia areata. Treatment of the sample: oral pan-JAK inhibitor, 5-10 mg twice daily. Both peripheral blood and punch biopsies of lesional scalp skin were obtained from patients who had alopecia areata. Sorted populations comprised CD4+ and CD8+ T cells obtained from PBMCs. The study's findings and limits: Any link of baseline CD8+ expansion to response, resting on one nonresponder, remains uncertain. Tofacitinib significantly lowered scalp clonality and expanded CD8+ clones among the top 100.

Of note for this clone: The antigen is not known.

The V and J ends lost 0 bases and 9 bases respectively, with 12 bases between them. CDR1 is MGHRA and CDR2 is YSYEKL in the germline V gene. This CDR3 is built from 15 residues. Extracted RNA was reverse transcribed, and the resulting cDNA served as sequencing template. Sequencing used immunoSEQ multiplex PCR; TCRdb keeps in-frame clones, though not all of them. The sample lists 95,000 to 100,000 clones, roughly 64% occurring once. Specimen: CD8+ T cells sorted from blood, collected at week 4, from a patient treated with tofacitinib. The receptor's source is a human donor with alopecia areata. The chain employs TRBV4-1 and TRBJ1-6; possibly TRBD1 for D (5 bases). The chain's CDR3 is CASSQDHNTGSPLHF. Written as DNA, the CDR3 is TGCGCCAGCAGCCAAGATCATAATACAGGTTCACCCCTCCACTTT.